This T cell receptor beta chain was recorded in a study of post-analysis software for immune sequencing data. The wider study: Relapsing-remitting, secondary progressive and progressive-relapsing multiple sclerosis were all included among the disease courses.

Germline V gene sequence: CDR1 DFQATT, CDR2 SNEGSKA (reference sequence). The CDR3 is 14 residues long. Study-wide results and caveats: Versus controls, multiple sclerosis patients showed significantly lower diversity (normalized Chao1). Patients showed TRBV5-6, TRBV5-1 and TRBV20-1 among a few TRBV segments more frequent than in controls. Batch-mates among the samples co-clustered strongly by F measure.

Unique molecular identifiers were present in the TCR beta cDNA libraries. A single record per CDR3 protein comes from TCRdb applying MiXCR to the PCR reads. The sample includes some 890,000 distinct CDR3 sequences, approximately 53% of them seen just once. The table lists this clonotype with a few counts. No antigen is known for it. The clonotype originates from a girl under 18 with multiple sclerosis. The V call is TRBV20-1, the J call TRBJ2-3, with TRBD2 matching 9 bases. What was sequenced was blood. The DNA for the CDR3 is TGCAGCGGCCGTAGCGGGAGCCGCACAGATACGCAGTATTTT. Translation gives CSGRSGSRTDTQYF.